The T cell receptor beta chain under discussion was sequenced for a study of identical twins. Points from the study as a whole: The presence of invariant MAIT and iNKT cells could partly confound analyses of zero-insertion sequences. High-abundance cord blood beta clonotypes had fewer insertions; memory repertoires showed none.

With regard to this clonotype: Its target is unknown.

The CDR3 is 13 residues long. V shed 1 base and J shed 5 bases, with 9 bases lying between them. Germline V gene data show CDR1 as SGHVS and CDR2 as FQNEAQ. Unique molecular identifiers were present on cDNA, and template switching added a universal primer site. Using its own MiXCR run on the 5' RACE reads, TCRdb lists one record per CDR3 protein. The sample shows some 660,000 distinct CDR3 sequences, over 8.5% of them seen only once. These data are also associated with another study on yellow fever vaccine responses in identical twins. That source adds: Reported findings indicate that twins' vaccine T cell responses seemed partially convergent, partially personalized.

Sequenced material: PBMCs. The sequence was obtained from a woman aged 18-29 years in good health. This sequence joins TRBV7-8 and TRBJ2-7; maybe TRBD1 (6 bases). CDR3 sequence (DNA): TGTGCCAGCAGCTTAGAGGGGGTCCACGAGCAGTACTTC. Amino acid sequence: CASSLEGVHEQYF. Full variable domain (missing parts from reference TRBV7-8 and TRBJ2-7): GAGVSQSPRYKVAKRGQDVALRCDPISGHVSLFWYQQALGQGPEFLTYFQNEAQLDKSGLPSDRFFAERPEGSVSTLKIQRTQQEDSAVYLCASSLEGVHEQYFGPGTRLTVT.